This TCR beta chain emerged from a study of human CD8 memory T cell subsets. Findings of the study overall: Unlike effector memory cells, stem-like memory and precursor exhausted T cells displayed similarly high diversity.

CDR3 size: 12 residues. A UMI-labeled 5' RACE approach was the method that produced the TCR beta libraries. TCRdb reprocessed the 5' RACE reads, keeping one entry per CDR3 protein, no DNA. This sample's table reports approximately 11,000 distinct CDR3 sequences. Turning to this clonotype: What it binds is unknown.

The source is a human donor in good health. Sequenced sample: CD8+ stem-like memory T cells (TSCM and TCM) sorted from PBMCs. Sample subset: stem-like memory CD8 T cells (TSTEM), CCR7+ PD-1- TIGIT-. The rearrangement joins TRBV12-3 or TRBV12-4 to TRBJ2-2; the TRBD2 assignment by TCRdb is unverifiable without DNA. The CDR3 here is CASSAGTGELFF.